The entry below gives a single T cell receptor (beta chain) sequence along with its context. This CDR3 is also generated by other DNA sequences in the sample. This entry is derived from a study of cytomegalovirus exposure and HLA in healthy donors. About the study: There were fewer than 130 million unique TCR beta sequences, drawn from some 180 million T cells, in an earlier analysis.

J lost 3 bases, V lost 5 bases, and 4 bases had no gene match. This CDR3 has 16 amino acids. Germline V gene sequence: CDR1 SGHTA, CDR2 FQGNSA. The PCR made use of 60 Vbeta and 13 Jbeta primers. TCRdb's copy holds only in-frame clones and misses some; the assay was immunoSEQ multiplex PCR. The repertoire table contains 100,000 to 150,000 clones. This sequence originates from a woman aged 40 to 50 in good health and CMV-seronegative. The chain links TRBV7-2 to TRBJ2-3; 14 bases are shared with TRBD2. Sequencing used PBMCs. In nucleotides, the CDR3 is TGTGCCAGCAGCCCGGGACTAGCGGGGGCGACAGATACGCAGTATTTT. Translating it yields CASSPGLAGATDTQYF.